The text below deals with one T cell receptor beta chain. The antigen is not known. The sample originates from a study of glioma-infiltrating T cells after dendritic cell vaccination. Study background: Treatment, given 2003 to 2012, was autologous tumor lysate-pulsed dendritic cell vaccination. Three intradermal dendritic cell vaccine injections were given every two weeks. General study findings and limits: Estimated pretreatment TIL content predicted outcome after dendritic cell vaccination.

This CDR3 is built from 14 residues. Germline V gene lookup returns CDR1 SNHLY and CDR2 FYNNEI. With 7 bases clipped from V and 6 bases from J, the junction kept 8 bases outside the gene matches. The time point here: after dendritic cell vaccination, including at tumor progression/relapse. Amplification used 60 V beta primers and 13 J beta primers. Sequencing was performed with immunoSEQ multiplex PCR; in TCRdb, only in-frame clones are kept and a portion is missing. This table holds approximately 48,000 clones, around 91% found once. The chain couples TRBV2 to TRBJ2-3, with 9 positions matching TRBD2. The receptor's source is a human donor with glioblastoma. The sample consisted of blood, taken after dendritic cell vaccination. The CDR3 coding sequence is TGTGCCAGCATCGTAGCGGGAGTGTATGATACGCAGTATTTT. This gives the protein CASIVAGVYDTQYF.